This T cell receptor (beta chain) was identified during a study of blood T cell repertoires in COVID-19. Profiling relied on immunoSEQ multiplex PCR, and the TCRdb table lists in-frame clones only, not all of them. The sample includes 300,000 to 350,000 clones, around four fifths of them seen just once. CDR3 length: 17 amino acids. V was cut by 3 bases and J by 4 bases, with 19 bases left in between. Germline values: CDR1 MNHEY, CDR2 SMNVEV (reference sequence). V gene TRBV27 combines with J gene TRBJ2-1; no reliable D call. Sequenced material: peripheral blood. The receptor comes from a man younger than 45 with active or convalescent COVID-19. The CDR3 region is CASSFRNKAEPYNEQFF. The CDR3 bases are TGTGCCAGCAGTTTTAGGAATAAGGCGGAGCCTTACAATGAGCAGTTCTTC.